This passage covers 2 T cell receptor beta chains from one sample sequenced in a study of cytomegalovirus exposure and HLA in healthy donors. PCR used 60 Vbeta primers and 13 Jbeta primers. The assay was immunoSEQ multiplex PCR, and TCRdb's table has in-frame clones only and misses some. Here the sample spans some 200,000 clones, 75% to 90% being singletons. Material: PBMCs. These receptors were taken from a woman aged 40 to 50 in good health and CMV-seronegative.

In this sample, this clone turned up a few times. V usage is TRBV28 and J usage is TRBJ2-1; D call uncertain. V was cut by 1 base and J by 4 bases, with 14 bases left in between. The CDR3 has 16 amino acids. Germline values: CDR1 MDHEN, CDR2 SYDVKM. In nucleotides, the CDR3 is TGTGCCAGCAGTTTATTAGCCGACGATTTGTACAATGAGCAGTTCTTC. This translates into CASSLLADDLYNEQFF.

In DNA, the CDR3 is TGTGCCAGTTCGACTAGCGGGCCCTACAATGAGCAGTTCTTC. This translates into CASSTSGPYNEQFF. V is TRBV6-5 and J is TRBJ2-1; 10 bases are a match to TRBD2. Germline V gene sequence: CDR1 MNHEY, CDR2 SVGAGI. V lost 9 bases, J lost 2 bases, and 4 bases stayed unmatched. This CDR3 is built from 14 residues.